This TCR beta chain was recorded in a study of shared clonotypes between healthy human individuals. The CDR3 is 12 amino acids. Germline-derived CDR1 and CDR2 are SQVTM and ANQGSEA. Sorted-subset replicate PCR reactions were performed with roughly 200 ng DNA, corresponding to 30,000 to 35,000 T cell genomes. Clones were sequenced by immunoSEQ multiplex PCR, and TCRdb holds only the in-frame ones, with some missing. The table includes 550,000 to 850,000 clones, around 77% detected once. Regarding this clone: Germline and junction disagree at one end, which may indicate a read error.

V is TRBV29-1 and J is TRBJ1-4; TRBD1 might be the D (5 bases). Sequences were obtained from memory CD4+ T cells sorted from blood. The subset here: CD45RA-negative fraction. The clonotype comes from a woman aged 25-40 years in good health. CDR3 nucleotides: TGCAGCGTCACGGGGACTACTGAAAAACTGTTTTTT. As protein: CSVTGTTEKLFF.